The 26 T cell receptor beta chains listed next were all sequenced from one sample in a study of cytomegalovirus exposure and HLA in healthy donors (dated by TCRdb to the late 2010s). The library relied on the immunoSEQ multiplex PCR assay. For the multiplex PCR, a mixture combining 60 forward primers for TCR Vbeta segments and 13 reverse primers for TCR Jbeta segments was used. TCRdb stores this immuneACCESS table with in-frame sequences only. Part of the clones is absent; in the studies checked, under half of the shortfall reflects unresolved V genes, and no reason is known for the rest. This sample is represented by about 160,000 clones; around 72% of them were singletons. Around 2.4% of the sample lies in the top ten. The specimen was PBMCs. The source of these receptors is a female donor in good health and CMV-seronegative.

The chain recombines TRBV2 with TRBJ2-5; maybe TRBD1 (5 bases). The J call may be mistaken, given a closer DNA end match to TRBJ2-7. This CDR3 contains 16 residues. The V gene's germline CDR1 is SNHLY and CDR2 FYNNEI. The CDR3 sequence is CASSGGDSAVAYEQYF. The CDR3 DNA reads TGTGCCAGCAGTGGAGGCGACAGCGCCGTAGCCTACGAGCAGTACTTC.

This clone was seen a single time. The rearrangement links TRBV11-1 to TRBJ2-3; 14 bases are shared with TRBD2. Trimming at V came to 5 bases and at J to 6 bases, leaving 10 bases not matched to a gene. Looked up from germline, CDR1 is SGHAT and CDR2 is FQDESV (reference sequence). The length of the CDR3 is 17 residues. DNA of the CDR3: TGTGCCAGCAGCCCCCCGGGACTAGCGGGGGCGGGGGATACGCAGTATTTT. Amino acid sequence: CASSPPGLAGAGDTQYF.

This chain links TRBV13 with TRBJ2-7; 10 bases align to TRBD2. CDR1 PRHDT and CDR2 FYEKMQ come from the germline V gene (reference sequence). With 5 bases clipped from V and 2 bases from J, the junction kept 15 bases outside the gene matches. This CDR3 is 18 amino acids long. The CDR3 sequence: CASSTLKRGGSGPYEQYF. The CDR3 nucleotides read TGTGCCAGCAGCACTTTAAAGCGGGGGGGTAGCGGCCCCTACGAGCAGTACTTC. Full variable domain (missing parts from reference TRBV13 and TRBJ2-7): AAGVIQSPRHLIKEKRETATLKCYPIPRHDTVYWYQQGPGQDPQFLISFYEKMQSDKGSIPDRFSAQQFSDYHSELNMSSLELGDSALYFCASSTLKRGGSGPYEQYFGPGTRLTVT.

The chain combines TRBV9 with TRBJ2-1; D is uncertain. In germline, CDR1 is SGDLS, CDR2 YYNGEE. This CDR3 region has 14 residues. Deletions cut 0 bases from V and 3 bases from J, with 7 bases between. The DNA of the CDR3 is TGTGCCAGCAGCGTAGACGTTAGCTACAATGAGCAGTTCTTC. Its protein is CASSVDVSYNEQFF.

This chain links TRBV4-1 with TRBJ1-6; D is possibly TRBD1 (6 bases). V gave up 4 bases and J gave up 5 bases, with 18 bases separating them. CDR1 MGHRA and CDR2 YSYEKL come from the germline V gene. The CDR3 contains 17 residues. CDR3 in DNA: TGCGCCAGCAGCCTCAATATAGGGGGTAACAATAATTCACCCCTCCACTTT. Protein sequence: CASSLNIGGNNNSPLHF.

The chain joins TRBV28 to TRBJ2-5; maybe TRBD2 (6 bases). CDR3 length: 16 residues. Trimming pared 3 bases from V and 2 bases from J, leaving 16 bases between. Germline V CDR1 and CDR2: MDHEN, SYDVKM. The CDR3 region has the DNA TGTGCCAGCAGTTTTTCTATCCGGGACTTTCAAGAGACCCAGTACTTC. This encodes CASSFSIRDFQETQYF.

This clone showed up just a few times. The rearrangement links TRBV9 to TRBJ2-3; D is perhaps TRBD1 (5 bases). This CDR3 comprises 14 residues. Per germline, CDR1 SGDLS and CDR2 YYNGEE. V lost 3 bases and J 0 bases, leaving 8 bases between the germline ends. The CDR3 is CASSGQTSTDTQYF. As DNA, the CDR3 is TGTGCCAGCAGCGGACAGACAAGCACAGATACGCAGTATTTT. Variable domain in full (rest from reference TRBV9 and TRBJ2-3): DSGVTQTPKHLITATGQRVTLRCSPRSGDLSVYWYQQSLDQGLQFLIQYYNGEERAKGNILERFSAQQFPDLHSELNLSSLELGDSALYFCASSGQTSTDTQYFGPGTRLTVL.

The V and J genes are TRBV7-6 and TRBJ2-7, with D possibly TRBD1 on 6 matching bases. Deletions cut 6 bases from V and 4 bases from J, with 16 bases between. This CDR3 spans 14 amino acids. Germline V gene lookup returns CDR1 SGHVS and CDR2 FNYEAQ. This CDR3 reads CASSPPVGGYEQYF. Here the CDR3 DNA reads TGTGCCAGCAGTCCGCCGGTAGGGGGATACGAGCAGTACTTC.

This chain uses TRBV5-1 with TRBJ2-3; D gene uncertain. The CDR3 is made up of 12 amino acids. V was pared by 5 bases and J by 2 bases, with 6 bases between. Germline CDR1 is SGHRS and CDR2 is YFSETQ. CDR3 nucleotides: TGCGCCAGCAGTCGGGTCACAGATACGCAGTATTTT. This gives the protein CASSRVTDTQYF.

This sequence joins TRBV30 and TRBJ1-2, with 9 bases fitting TRBD1. The CDR3 is 13 residues long. The J segment lost 4 bases and the V segment lost 0 bases, leaving 0 bases of the junction unmatched. The V gene's germline CDR1 is GTSNPN and CDR2 SVGIG (reference sequence). The CDR3 DNA is TGTGCCTGGAGTGTGACAGGGGGCTATGGCTACACCTTC. This gives the protein CAWSVTGGYGYTF.

For this clone: Other nucleotide sequences from this sample produce the same CDR3. This chain connects TRBV6-5 to TRBJ2-7, with TRBD1 matching over 9 bases. J was trimmed by 1 base and V by 6 bases; bases with no gene match: 4. This CDR3 is built from 14 residues. Germline CDR1 MNHEY, CDR2 SVGAGI. CDR3 loop: CASSPDRGSYEQYF. The CDR3 nucleotides are TGTGCCAGCAGCCCGGACAGGGGTTCCTACGAGCAGTACTTC.

The J gene is TRBJ1-2, the V gene TRBV7-2, with D unresolved. Germline V gene sequence: CDR1 SGHTA, CDR2 FQGNSA. The CDR3 contains 14 residues. V was cut by 3 bases and J by 6 bases, with 14 bases left in between. In DNA, the CDR3 is TGTGCCAGCAGCTTGAAAGCCGGGAGAGATGGCTACACCTTC. This codes for CASSLKAGRDGYTF. Filled out from reference TRBV7-2 and TRBJ1-2, the complete variable domain reads GAGVSQSPSNKVTEKGKDVELRCDPISGHTALYWYRQSLGQGLEFLIYFQGNSAPDKSGLPSDRFSAERTGGSVSTLTIQRTQQEDSAVYLCASSLKAGRDGYTFGSGTRLTVV.

The genes are TRBV6-6 and TRBJ1-2, with 7 nucleotides matching TRBD1. Germline-derived CDR1 and CDR2 are MNHNY and SVGAGI (reference sequence). There are 13 residues in the CDR3. The junction had 6 bases not matched to a gene; V was cut back by 8 bases and J by 3 bases. The CDR3 nucleotides are TGTGCCAGCGTAGGGGACAGTCACTATGGCTACACCTTC. This codes for CASVGDSHYGYTF.

This clone was picked up a small number of times. The rearrangement uses TRBV19 and TRBJ1-5; D not certain. CDR3 size: 14 residues. The V gene lost 7 bases and the J gene lost 2 bases, with 12 bases spanning the gap. Per germline, CDR1 LNHDA and CDR2 SQIVND (reference sequence). The CDR3 region is CASTGGLGNQPQHF. CDR3 sequence (DNA): TGTGCCAGTACGGGCGGGCTTGGCAATCAGCCCCAGCATTTT.

This clone was picked up one time. The chain joins TRBV19 to TRBJ1-5; 7 bases map to TRBD1. The junction had 14 bases not matched to a gene; V was cut back by 9 bases and J by 6 bases. The CDR3 spans 15 residues. Germline lookup yields CDR1 LNHDA and CDR2 SQIVND (reference sequence). The CDR3 coding sequence is TGTGCCAGCGACGGCGCGGACAGGTTACGTCAGCCCCAGCATTTT. Its translation: CASDGADRLRQPQHF.

This clone was seen a handful of times. The gene calls are TRBV5-1 and TRBJ1-1, with 8 bases that match TRBD1. The V segment lost 4 bases and the J segment 5 bases; nucleotides outside the gene matches: 7. From germline, CDR1 is SGHRS and CDR2 YFSETQ. This CDR3 contains 14 residues. The chain's CDR3 is CASSPGQGRTEAFF. DNA of the CDR3: TGCGCCAGCAGCCCCGGACAGGGCCGAACTGAAGCTTTCTTT.

The chain uses TRBV18 and TRBJ2-5; weak D call: TRBD2 (6 bases). The CDR3 runs 16 residues. Germline loops: CDR1 KGHSH, CDR2 LQKENI. The V gene lost 0 bases and the J gene lost 5 bases, with 16 bases spanning the gap. CDR3 nucleotide sequence: TGTGCCAGCTCACCACCGAGACTTACGGAGGGGGAGACCCAGTACTTC. Amino acid sequence: CASSPPRLTEGETQYF.

The chain uses TRBV29-1 and TRBJ1-1; D ambiguous. The CDR3 length is 12 residues. Trimming pared 4 bases from V and 8 bases from J, leaving 14 bases between. Germline values: CDR1 SQVTM, CDR2 ANQGSEA. CDR3 sequence: CSVVIQSREAFF. Here the CDR3 DNA reads TGCAGCGTTGTAATACAGAGCAGGGAAGCTTTCTTT. The variable domain in full, with the rest retrieved from reference TRBV29-1 and TRBJ1-1, is SAVISQKPSRDICQRGTSLTIQCQVDSQVTMMFWYRQQPGQSLTLIATANQGSEATYESGFVIDKFPISRPNLTFSTLTVSNMSPEDSSIYLCSVVIQSREAFFGQGTRLTVV.

The table lists this clone with a few counts. This chain's CDR3 is CASRGGQETQYF. For the CDR3, the DNA is TGTGCCAGTCGAGGGGGACAAGAGACCCAGTACTTC. The chain links TRBV6-1 to TRBJ2-5; D is perhaps TRBD1 (6 bases). The CDR3 is 12 residues long. Germline-derived CDR1 and CDR2 are MNHNS and SASEGT. V was pared by 9 bases and J by 2 bases, with 10 bases between.

The V call is TRBV27, the J call TRBJ2-7, with D perhaps TRBD1 (5 bases). CDR1 is MNHEY and CDR2 is SMNVEV in the germline V gene (reference sequence). This CDR3 is built from 13 residues. Trimming pared 5 bases from V and 6 bases from J, leaving 14 bases between. CDR3 residues: CASSLSRVSEQYF. For the CDR3, the DNA is TGTGCCAGCAGTCTAAGCAGGGTTTCCGAGCAGTACTTC.

This clone appeared a few times. V usage is TRBV4-3 and J usage is TRBJ2-5; 11 bases are a match to TRBD2. The trim removed 0 bases at V and 4 bases at J, leaving 7 bases unmatched. CDR3 length: 17 residues. Germline loops: CDR1 LGHNA, CDR2 YSLEER. Written as DNA, the CDR3 is TGCGCCAGCAGCCAAGATGCTGACGGACTAGCGGGAGAGACCCAGTACTTC. This encodes CASSQDADGLAGETQYF.

The chain uses TRBV2 and TRBJ2-5; the D gene is possibly TRBD2 (6 bases). V shed 10 bases and J shed 5 bases, with 14 bases lying between them. This CDR3 is 12 amino acids long. The germline CDR1 and CDR2 sequences are SNHLY and FYNNEI. CDR3 protein: CATSLARETQYF. CDR3 nucleotides: TGTGCCACCTCACTAGCTCGGGAGACCCAGTACTTC.

Only one count was recorded for this clone. J is TRBJ1-1 and V is TRBV5-1; 7 bases map to TRBD1. This CDR3 has 14 residues. With V trimmed by 4 bases and J by 1 base, 4 bases remained unmatched. Germline CDR1 and CDR2: SGHRS and YFSETQ. CDR3 DNA sequence: TGCGCCAGCAGCATTACAGGGGCGAACACTGAAGCTTTCTTT. Its translation is CASSITGANTEAFF.

The V and J genes are TRBV4-2 and TRBJ1-4; TRBD1 matches 8 bases. The germline V gene encodes CDR1 LGHNA and CDR2 YNFKEQ. This CDR3 region has 16 residues. V lost 4 bases and J lost 8; bases outside the gene matches: 12. CDR3 coding DNA: TGTGCCAGCAGCCCCGAGAAGGACAGGGCAGGAGAAAAACTGTTTTTT. It codes for CASSPEKDRAGEKLFF.

The V gene is TRBV25-1, the J gene TRBJ1-6; D is uncertain. The CDR3 is made up of 15 amino acids. Germline assignment: CDR1 MGHDK and CDR2 SYGVNS. V was pared by 1 base and J by 7 bases, with 11 bases between. The CDR3 loop reads CASSESTSGNSPLHF. DNA of the CDR3: TGTGCCAGCAGTGAATCCACCTCAGGAAATTCACCCCTCCACTTT.

The genes are TRBV6-4 and TRBJ2-1; 13 bases fit TRBD2. The CDR3 loop spans 15 amino acids. The germline V gene has CDR1 MRHNA and CDR2 SNTAGT. Germline trimming cut 4 bases from V and 9 bases from J; bases unmatched to any gene: 6. The CDR3 nucleotides read TGTGCCAGCAGTGTAACTAGCGGGGGGGCCGTTGAGCAGTTCTTC. Amino acid sequence: CASSVTSGGAVEQFF.